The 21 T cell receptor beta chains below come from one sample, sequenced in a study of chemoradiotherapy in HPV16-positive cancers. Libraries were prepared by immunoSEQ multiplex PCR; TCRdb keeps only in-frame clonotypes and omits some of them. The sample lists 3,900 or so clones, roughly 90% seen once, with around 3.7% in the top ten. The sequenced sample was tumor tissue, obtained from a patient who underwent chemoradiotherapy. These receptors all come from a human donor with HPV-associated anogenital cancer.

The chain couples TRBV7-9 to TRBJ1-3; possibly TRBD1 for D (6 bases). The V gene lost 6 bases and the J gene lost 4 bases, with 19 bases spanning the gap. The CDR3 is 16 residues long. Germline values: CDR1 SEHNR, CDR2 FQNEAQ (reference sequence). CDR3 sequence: CASSLGQPNSGNTIYF. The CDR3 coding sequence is TGTGCCAGCAGTCTAGGACAGCCGAATTCGGGAAACACCATATATTTT.

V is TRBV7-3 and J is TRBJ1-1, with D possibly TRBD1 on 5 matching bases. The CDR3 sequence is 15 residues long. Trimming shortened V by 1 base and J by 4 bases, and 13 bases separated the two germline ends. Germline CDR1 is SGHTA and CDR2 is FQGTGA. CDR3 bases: TGTGCCAGCAGCTTAAATGCAGGGATGGGCACTGAAGCTTTCTTT. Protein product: CASSLNAGMGTEAFF.

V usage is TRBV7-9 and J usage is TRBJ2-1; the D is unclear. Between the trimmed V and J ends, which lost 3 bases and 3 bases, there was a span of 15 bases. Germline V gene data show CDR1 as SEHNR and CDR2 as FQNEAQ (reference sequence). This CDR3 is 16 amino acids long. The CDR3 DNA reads TGTGCCAGCAGCTTGTTGAACGGTTGGAGCTACAATGAGCAGTTCTTC. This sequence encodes CASSLLNGWSYNEQFF. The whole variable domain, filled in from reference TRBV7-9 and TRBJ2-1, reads DTGVSQNPRHKITKRGQNVTFRCDPISEHNRLYWYRQTLGQGPEFLTYFQNEAQLEKSRLLSDRFSAERPKGSFSTLEIQRTEQGDSAMYLCASSLLNGWSYNEQFFGPGTRLTVL.

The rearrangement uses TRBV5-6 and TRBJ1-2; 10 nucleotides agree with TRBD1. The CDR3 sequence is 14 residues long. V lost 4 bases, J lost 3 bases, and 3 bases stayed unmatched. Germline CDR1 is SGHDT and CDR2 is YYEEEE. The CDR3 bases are TGTGCCAGCAGCCCGACAGGGGGCGACTATGGCTACACCTTC. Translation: CASSPTGGDYGYTF.

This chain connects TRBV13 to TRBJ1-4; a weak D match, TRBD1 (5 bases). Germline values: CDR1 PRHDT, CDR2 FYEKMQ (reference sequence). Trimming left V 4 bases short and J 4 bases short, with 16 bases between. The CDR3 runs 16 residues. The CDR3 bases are TGTGCCAGCAGCTCCCGGACCCGGGGGATTAATGAAAAACTGTTTTTT. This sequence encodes CASSSRTRGINEKLFF.

The CDR3 bases are TGTGCCACCGCCAGTGGCTCTTACTCTGGGGCCAACGTCCTGACTTTC. Its protein product is CATASGSYSGANVLTF. The chain uses TRBV27 and TRBJ2-6; no firm D call. This CDR3 has 16 residues. Trimming pared 10 bases from V and 0 bases from J, leaving 16 bases between. Germline loops: CDR1 MNHEY, CDR2 SMNVEV (reference sequence).

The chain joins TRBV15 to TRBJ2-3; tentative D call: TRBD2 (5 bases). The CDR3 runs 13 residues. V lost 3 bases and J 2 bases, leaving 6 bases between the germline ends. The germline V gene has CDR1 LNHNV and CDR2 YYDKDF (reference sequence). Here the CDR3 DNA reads TGTGCCACCAGCAGCGGGGACACAGATACGCAGTATTTT. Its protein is CATSSGDTDTQYF.

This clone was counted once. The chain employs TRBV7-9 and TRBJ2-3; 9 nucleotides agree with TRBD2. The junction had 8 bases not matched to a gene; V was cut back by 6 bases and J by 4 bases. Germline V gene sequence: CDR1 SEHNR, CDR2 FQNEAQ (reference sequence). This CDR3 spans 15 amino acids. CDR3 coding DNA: TGTGCCAGCAGTAATCCGGGACTAGCATCAGATACGCAGTATTTT. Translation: CASSNPGLASDTQYF. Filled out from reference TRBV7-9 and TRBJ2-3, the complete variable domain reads DTGVSQNPRHKITKRGQNVTFRCDPISEHNRLYWYRQTLGQGPEFLTYFQNEAQLEKSRLLSDRFSAERPKGSFSTLEIQRTEQGDSAMYLCASSNPGLASDTQYFGPGTRLTVL.

The CDR3: CAWDGSYTEAFF. For the CDR3, the DNA is TGTGCCTGGGACGGGTCGTACACTGAAGCTTTCTTT. J is TRBJ1-1 and V is TRBV30, with D unclear. Germline CDR1 and CDR2: GTSNPN and SVGIG (reference sequence). V shed 5 bases and J shed 3 bases, with 10 bases lying between them. The length of the CDR3 is 12 residues.

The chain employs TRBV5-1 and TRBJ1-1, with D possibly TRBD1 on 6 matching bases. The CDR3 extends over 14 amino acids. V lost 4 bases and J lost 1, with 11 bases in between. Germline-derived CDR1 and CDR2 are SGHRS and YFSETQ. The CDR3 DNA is TGCGCCAGCAGCCAAGGAGGGGGGAACACTGAAGCTTTCTTT. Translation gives CASSQGGGNTEAFF.

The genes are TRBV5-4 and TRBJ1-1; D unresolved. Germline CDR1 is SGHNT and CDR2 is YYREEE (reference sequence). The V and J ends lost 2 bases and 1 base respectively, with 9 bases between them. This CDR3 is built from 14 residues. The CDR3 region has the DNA TGTGCCAGCAGCTTTAGTCTGGGGAACACTGAAGCTTTCTTT. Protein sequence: CASSFSLGNTEAFF.

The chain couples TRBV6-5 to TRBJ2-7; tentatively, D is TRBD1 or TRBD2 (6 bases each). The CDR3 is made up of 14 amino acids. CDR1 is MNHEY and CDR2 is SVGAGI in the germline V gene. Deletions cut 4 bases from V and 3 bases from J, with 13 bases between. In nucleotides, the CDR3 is TGTGCCAGCAGTTCGGGGGCTTCACACTACGAGCAGTACTTC. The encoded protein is CASSSGASHYEQYF.

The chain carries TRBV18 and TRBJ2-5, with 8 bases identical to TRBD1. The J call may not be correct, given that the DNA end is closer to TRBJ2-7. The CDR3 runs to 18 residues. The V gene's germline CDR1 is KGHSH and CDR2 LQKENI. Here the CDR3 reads CASSPGQGSSRVAYEQYF. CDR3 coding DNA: TGTGCCAGCTCACCAGGACAGGGTTCCTCCAGGGTAGCCTACGAGCAGTACTTC.

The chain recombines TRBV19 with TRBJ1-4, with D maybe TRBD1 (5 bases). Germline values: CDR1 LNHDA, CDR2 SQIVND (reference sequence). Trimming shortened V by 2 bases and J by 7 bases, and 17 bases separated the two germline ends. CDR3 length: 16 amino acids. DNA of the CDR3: TGTGCCAGTAGTATATCACAGTGGGGGTCCGGTGAAAAACTGTTTTTT. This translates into CASSISQWGSGEKLFF.

The CDR3 coding sequence is TGTGCCAGCAGCCTGGGCGGGGGCCTCAATGAGCAGTTCTTC. Translating it yields CASSLGGGLNEQFF. The genes are TRBV7-2 and TRBJ2-1; D might be TRBD2 (7 bases). V was trimmed by 5 bases and J by 6 bases, leaving 14 bases between them. The CDR3 extends over 14 amino acids. Looked up from germline, CDR1 is SGHTA and CDR2 is FQGNSA. Supplemented by reference TRBV7-2 and TRBJ2-1, the full variable domain reads GAGVSQSPSNKVTEKGKDVELRCDPISGHTALYWYRQSLGQGLEFLIYFQGNSAPDKSGLPSDRFSAERTGGSVSTLTIQRTQQEDSAVYLCASSLGGGLNEQFFGPGTRLTVL.

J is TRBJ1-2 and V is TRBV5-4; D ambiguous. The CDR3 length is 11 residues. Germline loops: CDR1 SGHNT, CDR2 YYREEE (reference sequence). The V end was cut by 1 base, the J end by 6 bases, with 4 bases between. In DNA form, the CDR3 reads TGTGCCAGCAGCTTGATGGATGGCTACACCTTC. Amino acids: CASSLMDGYTF.

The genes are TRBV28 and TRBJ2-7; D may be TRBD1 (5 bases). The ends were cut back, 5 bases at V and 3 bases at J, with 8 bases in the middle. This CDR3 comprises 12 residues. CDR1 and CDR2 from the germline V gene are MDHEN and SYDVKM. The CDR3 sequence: CASSPDSYEQYF. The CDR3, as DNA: TGTGCCAGCAGTCCCGACAGCTACGAGCAGTACTTC.

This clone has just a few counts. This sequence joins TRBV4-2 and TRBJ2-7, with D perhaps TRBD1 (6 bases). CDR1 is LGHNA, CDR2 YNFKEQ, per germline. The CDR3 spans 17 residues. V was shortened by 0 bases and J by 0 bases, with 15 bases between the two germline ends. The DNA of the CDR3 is TGTGCCAGCAGCCAAGACAGGGGTGCGCCGAGCTCCTACGAGCAGTACTTC. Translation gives CASSQDRGAPSSYEQYF.

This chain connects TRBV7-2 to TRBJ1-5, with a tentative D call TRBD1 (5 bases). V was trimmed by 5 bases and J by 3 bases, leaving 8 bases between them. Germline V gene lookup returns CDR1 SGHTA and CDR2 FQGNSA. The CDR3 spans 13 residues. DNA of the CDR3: TGTGCCAGCAGCAGCAGGGTCAATCAGCCCCAGCATTTT. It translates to CASSSRVNQPQHF.

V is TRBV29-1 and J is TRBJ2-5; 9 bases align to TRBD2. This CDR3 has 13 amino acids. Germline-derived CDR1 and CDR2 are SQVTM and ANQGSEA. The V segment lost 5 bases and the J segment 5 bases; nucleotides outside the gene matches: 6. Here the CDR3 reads CSVRSGGRETQYF. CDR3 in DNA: TGCAGCGTTAGGAGCGGGGGGAGGGAGACCCAGTACTTC.

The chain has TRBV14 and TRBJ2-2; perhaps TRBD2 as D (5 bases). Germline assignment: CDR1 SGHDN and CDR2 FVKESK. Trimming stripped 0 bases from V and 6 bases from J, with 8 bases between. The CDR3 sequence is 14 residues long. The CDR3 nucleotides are TGTGCCAGCAGCCAAGATGGGCGGGCCGGGGAGCTGTTTTTT. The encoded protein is CASSQDGRAGELFF.